A single sample is the source of the 15 T cell receptor beta chains below, sequenced in a study of CD8 T cells in ankylosing spondylitis (dated by TCRdb to 2015 to 2018). Libraries came from 5' RACE. Data came from an Illumina HiSeq 2500. TCRdb ran its own pipeline on the public reads, namely fastp trimming at Q25 and MiXCR clone calling, and kept in-frame beta chains. Each entry merges the rows of one CDR3 protein and shows their most common DNA and genes. This sample holds some 250,000 distinct CDR3 sequences; roughly a quarter were observed only once. Of the sample, about 0.6% falls within the top ten clones. Sequencing was carried out using blood, either unsorted or a sorted T cell fraction (not recorded which). Receptor source: a male donor with ankylosing spondylitis or in good health (not recorded which).

This clonotype was seen only a few times. The chain uses TRBV6-1 and TRBJ2-7; 8 bases line up with TRBD2. Unmatched junction bases numbered 4, after V lost 6 bases and J lost 0 bases. This CDR3 spans 14 amino acids. Germline lookup yields CDR1 MNHNS and CDR2 SASEGT. CDR3 nucleotides: TGTGCCAGCAGGCCGGGGGGGCTCTCCTACGAGCAGTACTTC. This gives the protein CASRPGGLSYEQYF.

The rearrangement links TRBV12-3 or TRBV12-4 to TRBJ2-5, with TRBD1 as a possible D gene (5 bases). The CDR3 length is 14 residues. Trimming took off 4 bases at V and 5 bases at J, with 14 bases between the two ends. The CDR3 DNA sequence: TGTGCCAGCAGTTCGGGCAGGGCGTGGGAGACCCAGTACTTC. It encodes CASSSGRAWETQYF.

A single count supports this clonotype. V gene TRBV20-1 combines with J gene TRBJ2-5; 10 nucleotides agree with TRBD1. V shed 0 bases and J 5 bases; nucleotides not matched to a gene: 6. The germline V gene has CDR1 DFQATT and CDR2 SNEGSKA (reference sequence). There are 15 residues in the CDR3. CDR3 amino acids: CSARDDRGQVETQYF. The CDR3 DNA is TGCAGTGCTAGAGACGACAGGGGGCAGGTGGAGACCCAGTACTTC.

This clonotype has a count of ten or more. This chain links TRBV20-1 with TRBJ1-6; D unclear. Trimming left V 0 bases short and J 10 bases short, with 10 bases between. The CDR3 length is 13 residues. Germline-derived CDR1 and CDR2 are DFQATT and SNEGSKA (reference sequence). CDR3 sequence (DNA): TGCAGTGCTAGAGAAGTGGGGAACTCACCCCTCCACTTT. Translated, it gives CSAREVGNSPLHF.

This clonotype was recorded many times. The V gene is TRBV5-1, the J gene TRBJ2-1; 8 positions agree with TRBD2. Germline V gene sequence: CDR1 SGHRS, CDR2 YFSETQ. V was clipped by 4 bases and J by 1 base; unmatched bases: 4. This CDR3 spans 15 amino acids. The CDR3 bases are TGCGCCAGCAGCCCGGGGGGGCAGTCCTACAATGAGCAGTTCTTC. Translating gives CASSPGGQSYNEQFF. Combining the CDR3 with reference TRBV5-1 and TRBJ2-1 gives the whole variable domain KAGVTQTPRYLIKTRGQQVTLSCSPISGHRSVSWYQQTPGQGLQFLFEYFSETQRNKGNFPGRFSGRQFSNSRSEMNVSTLELGDSALYLCASSPGGQSYNEQFFGPGTRLTVL.

The V call is TRBV20-1, the J call TRBJ2-3; D assignment may be TRBD1 or TRBD2 (5 bases each). Deletions cut 3 bases from V and 0 bases from J, with 10 bases between. The CDR3 runs to 14 residues. The V gene's germline CDR1 is DFQATT and CDR2 SNEGSKA (reference sequence). CDR3 protein: CSARGPSSTDTQYF. In DNA, the CDR3 is TGCAGTGCTAGGGGACCGTCTAGCACAGATACGCAGTATTTT.

In this sample, this clonotype turned up a few times. The junction departs from the called germline gene at one end, perhaps through a read error. This chain uses TRBV20-1 with TRBJ2-3, with D possibly matching TRBD2 (6 bases). The length of the CDR3 is 12 residues. CDR1 and CDR2 from the germline V gene are DFQATT and SNEGSKA (reference sequence). The CDR3 DNA reads as TGCAGTGCCCCAGGAGGGGTTAGGTCCGGCGCTTTT. This codes for CSAPGGVRSGAF.

The CDR3, as DNA: TGTGCCATCAGTGTGGCGCAGGGCTATGGCTACACCTTC. Its protein is CAISVAQGYGYTF. The V call is TRBV10-3, the J call TRBJ1-2; D might be TRBD1 (5 bases). The ends were cut back, 4 bases at V and 4 bases at J, with 10 bases in the middle. This CDR3 has 13 amino acids. CDR1 is ENHRY and CDR2 is SYGVKD in the germline V gene.

This clonotype came up a few times. This rearrangement joins TRBV29-1 to TRBJ2-1, with D possibly matching TRBD2 (6 bases). The CDR3 length is 13 residues. CDR1 and CDR2 (germline): SQVTM, ANQGSEA. V lost 3 bases, J lost 8 bases, and 14 bases lay in between. The CDR3 bases are TGCAGCGTTGAGGAGAGGCGGAGGGATGAGCAGTTCTTC. It is translated as CSVEERRRDEQFF.

This clonotype was detected ten times or more. The chain combines TRBV12-3 or TRBV12-4 with TRBJ2-7; TRBD2 aligns across 7 bases. Germline trimming cut 6 bases from V and 5 bases from J; bases unmatched to any gene: 16. The CDR3 loop spans 16 amino acids. The DNA of the CDR3 is TGTGCCAGCAGGTCCCCTCTAGCGGTCGTCCTGAACGAGCAGTACTTC. As protein: CASRSPLAVVLNEQYF.

This clonotype was picked up a small number of times. One end of the junction does not line up with germline, which may come from a read error. The J gene is TRBJ2-5, the V gene TRBV29-1; a possible D gene is TRBD1 (5 bases). The germline gives CDR1 SQVTM, CDR2 ANQGSEA. This CDR3 is built from 12 residues. The CDR3 bases are TGCAGCGTCGAAGAAGGGGTAGGGACCCAGTACTTC. This codes for CSVEEGVGTQYF.

The V call is TRBV20-1, the J call TRBJ1-6, with TRBD1 as a possible D gene (6 bases). The germline gives CDR1 DFQATT, CDR2 SNEGSKA (reference sequence). The CDR3 runs 13 residues. V lost 5 bases and J lost 9, with 14 bases in between. The DNA for the CDR3 is TGCAGTGCTGGGGGGCGGCAAAGTTCACCCCTCCACTTT. Its translation is CSAGGRQSSPLHF.

The chain recombines TRBV20-1 with TRBJ2-5, with no clear D. Per germline, CDR1 DFQATT and CDR2 SNEGSKA (reference sequence). The CDR3 is 15 amino acids. Trimming shortened V by 6 bases and J by 0 bases, and 17 bases separated the two germline ends. The CDR3 DNA reads TGCAGTGCCCTGGGGTCTGTTCTCGACCAAGAGACCCAGTACTTC. Encoded protein: CSALGSVLDQETQYF.

This clonotype showed up just a few times. J is TRBJ2-1 and V is TRBV12-3 or TRBV12-4; D is perhaps TRBD1 (5 bases). The CDR3 is 13 residues long. The V gene lost 4 bases and the J gene lost 6 bases, with 10 bases spanning the gap. In nucleotides, the CDR3 is TGTGCCAGCAGTTGGGGCAGGGCCAATGAGCAGTTCTTC. This gives the protein CASSWGRANEQFF.

This clonotype has ten or more counts. The chain has TRBV20-1 and TRBJ2-1; the D is unclear. CDR3 size: 10 residues. Trimming pared 8 bases from V and 7 bases from J, leaving 9 bases between. Germline V CDR1 and CDR2: DFQATT, SNEGSKA (reference sequence). CDR3 sequence reads: CSPTLNEQFF. DNA for the CDR3: TGCAGTCCGACTTTGAATGAGCAGTTCTTC.